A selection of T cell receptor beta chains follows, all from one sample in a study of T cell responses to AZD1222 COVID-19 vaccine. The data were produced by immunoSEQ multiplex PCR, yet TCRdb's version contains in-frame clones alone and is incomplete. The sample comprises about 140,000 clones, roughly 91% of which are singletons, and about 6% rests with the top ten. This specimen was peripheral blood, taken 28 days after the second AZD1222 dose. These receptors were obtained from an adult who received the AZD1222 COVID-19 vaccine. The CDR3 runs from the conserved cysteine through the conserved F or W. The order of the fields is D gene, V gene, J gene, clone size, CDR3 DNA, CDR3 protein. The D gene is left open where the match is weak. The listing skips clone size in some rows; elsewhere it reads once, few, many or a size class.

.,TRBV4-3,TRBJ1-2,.,TGCGCCAGCAGCCAAGAAAGGGGCAGACCTAACTATGGCTACACCTTC,CASSQERGRPNYGYTF
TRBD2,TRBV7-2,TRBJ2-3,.,TGTGCCAGCAGCTTACAACACCGATTGACTAGCGGGGGGTTGCATACGCAGTATTTT,CASSLQHRLTSGGLHTQYF
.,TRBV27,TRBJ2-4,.,TGTGCCAGGGGGATTGGGGGGCACATTCAGTACTTC,CARGIGGHIQYF
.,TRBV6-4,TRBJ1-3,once,TGTGCCAGCTCTGGTTGGGGGGCATTTGTGGGAAACACCATATATTTT,CASSGWGAFVGNTIYF
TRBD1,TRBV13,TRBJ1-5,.,TGTGCCAGCAGCCCCAGGGACAGGGGAAGCAATCAGCCCCAGCATTTT,CASSPRDRGSNQPQHF
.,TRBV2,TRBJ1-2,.,TGTGCCAGCAGTGAAGGTGTTGACTATGGCTACACCTTC,CASSEGVDYGYTF
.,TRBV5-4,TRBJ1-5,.,TGTGCCAGCAGCTTGGATGTTAGCAATCAGCCCCAGCATTTT,CASSLDVSNQPQHF
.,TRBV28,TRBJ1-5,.,TGTGCCAGCAGGGCCTGGGGAGCAGGCAGCAATCAGCCCCAGCATTTT,CASRAWGAGSNQPQHF
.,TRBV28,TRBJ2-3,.,TGTGCCAGCAGAATAGGGGGGAGCACAGATACGCAGTATTTT,CASRIGGSTDTQYF
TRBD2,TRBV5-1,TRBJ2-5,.,TGCGCCAGCAGCTTGGCCGGGGGACTAGCGGGGTCGACGACCCAGTACTTC,CASSLAGGLAGSTTQYF
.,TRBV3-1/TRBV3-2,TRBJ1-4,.,TGTGCCAGCAGCTCCCAGGCGAACAATGAAAAACTGTTTTTT,CASSSQANNEKLFF
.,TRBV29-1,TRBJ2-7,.,TGCAGCGTTGAAGTAGCCACCTACGAGCAGTACTTC,CSVEVATYEQYF
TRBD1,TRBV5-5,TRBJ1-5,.,TGTGCCAGCAGCTTAAGGAGTACGGGGACAGGGAATCAGCCCCAGCATTTT,CASSLRSTGTGNQPQHF
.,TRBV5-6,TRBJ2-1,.,TGTGCCAGCAGCTTGGGCACTAGTGTACGGTTGCAGTTCTTC,CASSLGTSVRLQFF
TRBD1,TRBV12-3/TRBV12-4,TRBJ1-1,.,TGTGCCAGCAAAGGACAGGGCGGCGGAGAAGCTTTCTTT,CASKGQGGGEAFF
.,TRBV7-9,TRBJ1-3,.,TGTGCCAGCAGACCAGATCTAAAGATGCGTCGAGGAAACACCATATATTTT,CASRPDLKMRRGNTIYF
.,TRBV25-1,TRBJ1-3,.,TGTGCCAGCAGACCAACTGGGGGCTCTGGAAACACCATATATTTT,CASRPTGGSGNTIYF
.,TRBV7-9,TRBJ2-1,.,TGTGCCAGCAGCTTAGCCCCTACCGGGCTTGAGCAGTTCTTC,CASSLAPTGLEQFF
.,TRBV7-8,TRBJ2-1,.,TGTGCCAGCAGCCGAGAACGGGCCTACAATGAGCAGTTCTTC,CASSRERAYNEQFF
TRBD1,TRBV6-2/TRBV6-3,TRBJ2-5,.,TGTGCCAGCAGCCCTGACCTCCGGGACAGGGGGCGGGAGACCCAGTACTTC,CASSPDLRDRGRETQYF
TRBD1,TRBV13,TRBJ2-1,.,TGTGCCAGCAGCCGAAGGGGACAGAACAATGAGCAGTTCTTC,CASSRRGQNNEQFF
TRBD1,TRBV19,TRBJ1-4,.,TGTGCCAGTGCAATAGGGGGCTCTAATGAAAAACTGTTTTTT,CASAIGGSNEKLFF
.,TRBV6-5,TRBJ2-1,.,TGTGCCAGCCAAGTCCCCCCCGCGTTTGAGCAGTTCTTC,CASQVPPAFEQFF